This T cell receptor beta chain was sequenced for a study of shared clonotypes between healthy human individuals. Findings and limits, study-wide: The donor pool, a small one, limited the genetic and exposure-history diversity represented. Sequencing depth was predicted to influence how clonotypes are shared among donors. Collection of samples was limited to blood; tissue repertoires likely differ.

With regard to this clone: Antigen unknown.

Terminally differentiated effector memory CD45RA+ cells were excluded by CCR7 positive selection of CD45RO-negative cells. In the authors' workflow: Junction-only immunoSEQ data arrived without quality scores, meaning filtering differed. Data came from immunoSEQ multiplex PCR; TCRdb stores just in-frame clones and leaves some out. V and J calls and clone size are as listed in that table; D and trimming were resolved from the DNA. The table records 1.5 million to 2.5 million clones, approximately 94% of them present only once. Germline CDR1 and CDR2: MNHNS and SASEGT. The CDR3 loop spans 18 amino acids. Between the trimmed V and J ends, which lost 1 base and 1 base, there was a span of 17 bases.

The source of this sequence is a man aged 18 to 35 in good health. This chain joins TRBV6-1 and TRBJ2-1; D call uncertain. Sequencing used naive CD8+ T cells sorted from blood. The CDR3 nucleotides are TGTGCCAGCAGTGAAGATTGGGTAGCTATAGCATCCTACAATGAGCAGTTCTTC. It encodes CASSEDWVAIASYNEQFF.